This T cell receptor (beta chain) appears in the sequencing data of a study of identical twins. Broader study findings: Beta out-of-frame sequences showed weaker excess sharing between twins.

TCRdb reprocessed the 5' RACE reads with MiXCR, giving one entry per CDR3 protein. The data contain approximately 620,000 distinct CDR3 sequences, 8.6% of them seen just once; the ten biggest clones take up roughly 0.97%. Only a few counts were recorded for this clonotype. Its antigen remains unidentified. V dropped 4 bases and J dropped 2; count of bases not matched to a gene: 14. The CDR3 extends over 17 amino acids. The same specimen was also included in a second study, on yellow fever vaccine responses in identical twins.

The sequenced sample was PBMCs. This TCR derives from a woman younger than 30 in good health. The chain couples TRBV12-3 or TRBV12-4 to TRBJ2-7; TRBD1 matches 7 bases. The CDR3 reads CASSSWTGGVLPYEQYF. The CDR3 nucleotides read TGTGCCAGCAGTTCCTGGACAGGAGGAGTTCTCCCCTACGAGCAGTACTTC.